This T cell receptor (beta chain) was recovered during a study of T cells in Graves' hyperthyroidism and ophthalmopathy. For this clonotype: Its antigen is as yet unknown.

Patients aged 18 to 65 had newly diagnosed hyperthyroidism that had lasted under 2 months. In making diagnoses, clinical symptoms, serum thyroxine and TRAb, thyroid ultrasound and orbital computed tomography were all used. The length of the CDR3 is 12 residues. Germline CDR1 is SQVTM and CDR2 is ANQGSEA. Overall study results and limits: A model using 13 V-J features told ophthalmopathy apart from stable hyperthyroidism. Blood also held most thyroid clonotypes expanded beyond 0.001.

The investigators amplified TCR beta CDR3 regions from RNA transcripts. Primed by the HTBI set, a first-round RT-PCR was run on the TCR CDR3. TCRdb passed the multiplex PCR reads through MiXCR, listing each CDR3 protein once. Of about 540,000 distinct CDR3 sequences in the sample, 40% to 55% were seen once. The sequencing sample was made of peripheral blood or thyroid tissue (not recorded which). This receptor was identified in a woman aged 18-29 years with Graves' hyperthyroidism. The chain has TRBV29-1 and TRBJ2-5; TRBD2 matches 7 bases. The DNA end lines up better with TRBJ2-1; the J call may be wrong. CDR3 bases: TGCAGCGTTGAAGTCGGGGGGAATGAGCAGTTCTTC. This translates into CSVEVGGNEQFF.